This T cell receptor (beta chain) was retrieved from a study of radiation and T cells in renal cell carcinoma. Findings and limits, study-wide: Top tumor clonotypes rose in blood 2 weeks post-radiation, then contracted.

Trimming took off 6 bases at V and 2 bases at J, with 11 bases between the two ends. From germline, CDR1 is SNHLY and CDR2 FYNNEI. The CDR3 spans 13 residues. Time point given: baseline pretreatment blood. Treatment given: 15 Gy SBRT to primary tumor, nephrectomy 4 weeks later. Blood was sampled at baseline, 2 weeks and 4 weeks after SBRT. The patient's renal cell carcinoma had clear cell pathology. As concerns this clone: What it binds is not known.

Profiling relied on immunoSEQ multiplex PCR, and the TCRdb table lists in-frame clones only, not all of them. Seen here are approximately 140,000 clones, about 88% observed once, and the top ten hold about 4.3%. Sequenced material: blood, taken from a patient whose treatment included radiotherapy and nephrectomy. The TCR was taken from a woman in her 70s with renal cell carcinoma. V is TRBV2 and J is TRBJ2-7; D is uncertain. This CDR3 reads CASRETGTYEQYF. The CDR3 DNA follows: TGTGCCAGCAGGGAGACGGGCACCTACGAGCAGTACTTC.